This TCR beta chain came from a study of blood T cell repertoires in COVID-19. Overall study: Samples representing acute and convalescent COVID-19 were sourced from the United States, Italy and Spain. The analysed material was cDNA or gDNA that came from T cells, B-cell-depleted T cells, or PBMCs.

Per the study methods: It was from reference gene primer amplification that nucleated cell counts were estimated. Produced via immunoSEQ multiplex PCR; TCRdb's table is partial and in-frame only. The V and J calls and the clone size are those of that table, but D and trimming were determined from the DNA. The table lists 200,000 to 250,000 clones, roughly 82% of them singletons. The V end lost 3 bases, the J end lost 7 bases, and 7 bases lay between the germline ends. The CDR3 consists of 11 residues. CDR1 MNHEY and CDR2 SMNVEV come from the germline V gene (reference sequence). V gene TRBV27 combines with J gene TRBJ2-7, with D possibly being TRBD2 (5 bases). The sequenced sample was peripheral blood. The TCR comes from a human donor in a cohort sampled during active COVID-19. This CDR3 is CASSFRGEQYF. The CDR3 DNA reads TGTGCCAGCAGTTTCCGAGGGGAGCAGTACTTC.